A selection of T cell receptor beta chains follows, all from one sample in a study of glioma-infiltrating T cells. TCRdb re-derived calls from the multiplex PCR reads in MiXCR, one entry per CDR3 protein. The sample has about 130,000 distinct CDR3 sequences; less than 30% are singletons. Sequences were obtained from glioma tissue, nonneoplastic brain tissue, or PBMCs (not recorded which). These receptors were obtained from a human donor with low-grade glioma or glioblastoma, undergoing nonglioma brain surgery, or in good health (not recorded which). Both conserved end residues are part of each CDR3. The order of the fields is D gene, V gene, J gene, clone size, CDR3 DNA, CDR3 protein. The D gene is left open where the match is weak. Size is stated for part of the rows, as once, few or many counts, or as a class when the clone is expanded.

>TRBD1|TRBV28|TRBJ1-2|many
TGTGCCAGCAGTTTACCTTCCGACAGGGTTGATGGCTACACCTTC
CASSLPSDRVDGYTF
>NA|TRBV29-1|TRBJ1-4|NA
TGCAGCGCTCGCAGGGTAACTAATGAAAAACTGTTTTTT
CSARRVTNEKLFF
>TRBD1|TRBV7-2|TRBJ2-7|many
TGTGCCAGCAGCTTAGATGGACAGGCGATTTTTGAGCAGTACTTC
CASSLDGQAIFEQYF
>NA|TRBV12-3/TRBV12-4|TRBJ2-7|NA
TGTGCCAGCAGTCCACCTAAGCTGGTCGAGCAGTACTTC
CASSPPKLVEQYF
>NA|TRBV12-5|TRBJ1-4|few
TGTGCTAGTGGCCGGAAAGGGGAAGCAACTAATGAAAAACTGTTTTTT
CASGRKGEATNEKLFF
>NA|TRBV9|TRBJ2-7|few
TGTGCCAGCAGCGTCTCGATGGGGCCAAGCTACGAGCAGTACTTC
CASSVSMGPSYEQYF
>NA|TRBV2|TRBJ2-7|many
TGTGCCAGCAGTGAATCTTTTTACAGTTCCTACGAGCAGTACTTC
CASSESFYSSYEQYF
>NA|TRBV27|TRBJ1-1|many
TGTGCCAGCAGTCCAGACGGGACGAACACTGAAGCTTTCTTT
CASSPDGTNTEAFF
>NA|TRBV12-3/TRBV12-4|TRBJ2-1|many
TGTGCCAAATTACGGGCCCTAAGGAATGAGCAGTTCTTC
CAKLRALRNEQFF
>TRBD1|TRBV20-1|TRBJ1-2|many
TGCAGTGCTAGAGATTCCACAGGGGGTGAGGGTGGCTACACCTTC
CSARDSTGGEGGYTF
>NA|TRBV6-1|TRBJ2-3|many
TGTGCCAGCAGACGAGAAAGCACAGATACGCAGTATTTT
CASRRESTDTQYF
>TRBD1|TRBV28|TRBJ2-3|NA
TGTGCCAGCAGGAAAACGACAGGGGGGTGGGATACGCAGTATTTT
CASRKTTGGWDTQYF
>TRBD2|TRBV24-1|TRBJ2-2|many
TGTGCCACCTCGACTAGCGGGAATGGGGAGCTGTTTTTT
CATSTSGNGELFF
>TRBD1|TRBV4-1|TRBJ1-4|NA
TGCGCCAGCAGCCACCCACAGGGGGCGAACGAAAAACTGTTTTTT
CASSHPQGANEKLFF
>TRBD1|TRBV19|TRBJ2-7|NA
TGTGCCAGTAGTACAAGTTACAGGGGAGCCTACGAGCAGTGCTTC
CASSTSYRGAYEQCF
>NA|TRBV19|TRBJ2-1|many
TGTGCCAGTAGTATAGTGGCTTATTCCTACAATGAGCAGTTCTTC
CASSIVAYSYNEQFF
>NA|TRBV28|TRBJ2-3|NA
TGTGCCAGCGGAAGCGGATTAAGCACAGATACGAAGTATTTT
CASGSGLSTDTKYF
>NA|TRBV7-7|TRBJ2-6|many
TGTGCTAGCGGTCTAGGGGCTGGGGCCAACGTCCTGACTTTC
CASGLGAGANVLTF
>NA|TRBV7-2|TRBJ2-3|many
TGTGCCAGCAGCTTAGGAGATCTAGGATTCACAGATACGCAGTATTTT
CASSLGDLGFTDTQYF
>TRBD1|TRBV30|TRBJ2-7|NA
TGTGCCTGGAGTGAAGACAGGGAGTACGAGCAGTACTTC
CAWSEDREYEQYF